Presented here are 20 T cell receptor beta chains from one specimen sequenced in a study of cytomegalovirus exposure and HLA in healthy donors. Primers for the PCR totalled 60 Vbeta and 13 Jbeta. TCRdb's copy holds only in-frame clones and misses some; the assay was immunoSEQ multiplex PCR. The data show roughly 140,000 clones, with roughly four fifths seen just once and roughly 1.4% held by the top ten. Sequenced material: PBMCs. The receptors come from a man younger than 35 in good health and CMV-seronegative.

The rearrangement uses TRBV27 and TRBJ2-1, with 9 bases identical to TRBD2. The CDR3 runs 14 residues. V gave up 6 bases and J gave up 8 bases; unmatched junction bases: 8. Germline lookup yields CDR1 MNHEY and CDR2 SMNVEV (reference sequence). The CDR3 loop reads CASSFSGSKHEQFF. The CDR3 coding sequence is TGTGCCAGCAGCTTTAGCGGGAGTAAGCATGAGCAGTTCTTC.

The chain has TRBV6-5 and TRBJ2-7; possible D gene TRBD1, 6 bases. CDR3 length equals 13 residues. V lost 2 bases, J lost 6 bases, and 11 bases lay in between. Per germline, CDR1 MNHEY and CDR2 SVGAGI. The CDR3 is CASSYGTSGEQYF. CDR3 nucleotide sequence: TGTGCCAGCAGTTACGGGACATCAGGCGAGCAGTACTTC.

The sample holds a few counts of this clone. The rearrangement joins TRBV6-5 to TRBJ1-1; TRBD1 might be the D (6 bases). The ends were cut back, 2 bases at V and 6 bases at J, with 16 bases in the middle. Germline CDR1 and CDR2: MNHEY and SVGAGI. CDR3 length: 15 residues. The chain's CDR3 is CASSYLDSLRAEAFF. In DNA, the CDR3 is TGTGCCAGCAGTTACCTGGACAGCCTGAGGGCTGAAGCTTTCTTT.

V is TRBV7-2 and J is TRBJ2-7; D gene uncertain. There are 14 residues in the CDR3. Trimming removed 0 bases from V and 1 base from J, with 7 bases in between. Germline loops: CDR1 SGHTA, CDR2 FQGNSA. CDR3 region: CASSLADGSYEQYF. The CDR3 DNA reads TGTGCCAGCAGCTTAGCCGACGGGTCCTACGAGCAGTACTTC.

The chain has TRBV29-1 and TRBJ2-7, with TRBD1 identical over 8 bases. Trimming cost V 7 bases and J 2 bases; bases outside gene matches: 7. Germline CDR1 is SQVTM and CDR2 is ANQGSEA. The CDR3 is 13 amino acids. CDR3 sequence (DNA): TGCAGCGCCCACGGGACAGGTACCTACGAGCAGTACTTC. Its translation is CSAHGTGTYEQYF.

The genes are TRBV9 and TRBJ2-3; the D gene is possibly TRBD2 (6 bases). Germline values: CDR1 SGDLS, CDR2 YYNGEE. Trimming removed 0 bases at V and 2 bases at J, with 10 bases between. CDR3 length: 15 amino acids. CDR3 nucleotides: TGTGCCAGCAGCGTAGAGGGACTTACCACAGATACGCAGTATTTT. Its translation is CASSVEGLTTDTQYF.

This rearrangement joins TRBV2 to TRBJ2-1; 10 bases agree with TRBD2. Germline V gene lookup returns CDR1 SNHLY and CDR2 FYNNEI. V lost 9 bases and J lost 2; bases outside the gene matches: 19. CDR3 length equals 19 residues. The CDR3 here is CASLDLLAGLINPYNEQFF. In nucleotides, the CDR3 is TGTGCCAGTTTGGACTTACTAGCGGGATTAATTAACCCCTACAATGAGCAGTTCTTC.

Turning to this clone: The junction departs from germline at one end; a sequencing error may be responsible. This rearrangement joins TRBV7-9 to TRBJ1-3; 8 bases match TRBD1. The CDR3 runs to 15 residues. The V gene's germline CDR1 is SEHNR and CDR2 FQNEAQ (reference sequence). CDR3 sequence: CSSSQSGGTGNTIYF. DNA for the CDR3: TGTTCCAGCAGCCAGTCAGGGGGCACTGGAAACACCATATATTTT.

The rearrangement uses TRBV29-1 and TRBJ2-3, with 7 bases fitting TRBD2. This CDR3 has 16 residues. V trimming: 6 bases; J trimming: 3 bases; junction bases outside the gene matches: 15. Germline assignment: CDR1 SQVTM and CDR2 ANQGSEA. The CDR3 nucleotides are TGCAGCGTGGAGTACCCCCGGACTAGGGAGACAGATACGCAGTATTTT. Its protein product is CSVEYPRTRETDTQYF.

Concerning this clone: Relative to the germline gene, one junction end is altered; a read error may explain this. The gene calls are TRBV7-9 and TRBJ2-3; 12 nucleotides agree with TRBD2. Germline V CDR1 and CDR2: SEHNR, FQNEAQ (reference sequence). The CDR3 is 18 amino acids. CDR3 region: CSSSLGEGTSGSTDTQYF. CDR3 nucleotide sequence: TGTTCCAGCAGCTTAGGGGAGGGGACTAGCGGGAGCACAGATACGCAGTATTTT.

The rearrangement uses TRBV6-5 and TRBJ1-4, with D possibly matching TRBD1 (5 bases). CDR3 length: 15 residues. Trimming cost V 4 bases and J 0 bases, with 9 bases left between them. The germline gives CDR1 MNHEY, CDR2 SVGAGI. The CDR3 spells CASSSGGSTNEKLFF. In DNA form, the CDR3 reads TGTGCCAGCAGTTCCGGGGGTTCAACTAATGAAAAACTGTTTTTT.

The CDR3 protein is CASSMGGDIQYF. DNA for the CDR3: TGTGCCAGTAGTATGGGGGGGGACATTCAGTACTTC. The chain couples TRBV19 to TRBJ2-4; 7 bases agree with TRBD2. The germline V gene has CDR1 LNHDA and CDR2 SQIVND (reference sequence). This CDR3 region has 12 residues. The J segment lost 8 bases and the V segment lost 3 bases, leaving 1 base of the junction unmatched.

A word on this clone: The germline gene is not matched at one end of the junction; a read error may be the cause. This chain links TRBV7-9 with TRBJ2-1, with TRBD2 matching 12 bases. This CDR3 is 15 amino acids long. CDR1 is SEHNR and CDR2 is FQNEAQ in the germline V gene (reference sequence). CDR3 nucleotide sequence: TGTTCCAGCAGCTTCCGCGGACTAGCGGGAAATGAGCAGTTCTTC. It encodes CSSSFRGLAGNEQFF. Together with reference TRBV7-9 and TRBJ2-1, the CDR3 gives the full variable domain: DTGVSQNPRHKITKRGQNVTFRCDPISEHNRLYWYRQTLGQGPEFLTYFQNEAQLEKSRLLSDRFSAERPKGSFSTLEIQRTEQGDSAMYLCSSSFRGLAGNEQFFGPGTRLTVL.

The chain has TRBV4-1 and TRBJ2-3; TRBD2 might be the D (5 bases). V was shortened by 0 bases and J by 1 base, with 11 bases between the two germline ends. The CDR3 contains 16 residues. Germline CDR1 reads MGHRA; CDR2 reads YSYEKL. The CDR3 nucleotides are TGCGCCAGCAGCCAAGAAGGCAACGGGGGCACAGATACGCAGTATTTT. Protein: CASSQEGNGGTDTQYF.

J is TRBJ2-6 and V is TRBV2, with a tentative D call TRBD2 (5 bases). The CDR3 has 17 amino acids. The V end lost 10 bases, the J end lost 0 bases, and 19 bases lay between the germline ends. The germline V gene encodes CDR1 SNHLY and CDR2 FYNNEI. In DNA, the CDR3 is TGTGCCACAGTGAGGGAATCCCTTTTCTCTGGGGCCAACGTCCTGACTTTC. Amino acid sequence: CATVRESLFSGANVLTF.

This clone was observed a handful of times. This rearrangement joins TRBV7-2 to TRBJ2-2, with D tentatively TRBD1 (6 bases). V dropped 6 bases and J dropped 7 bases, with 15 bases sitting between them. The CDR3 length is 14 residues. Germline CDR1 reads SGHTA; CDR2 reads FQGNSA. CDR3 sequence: CASRSIGGFGELFF. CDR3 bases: TGTGCCAGCAGGTCAATAGGGGGTTTCGGGGAGCTGTTTTTT.

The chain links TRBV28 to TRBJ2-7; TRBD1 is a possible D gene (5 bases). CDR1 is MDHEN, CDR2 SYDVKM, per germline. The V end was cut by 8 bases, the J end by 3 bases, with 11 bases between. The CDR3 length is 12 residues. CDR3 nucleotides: TGTGCCAGCTTAGGGGAAAGCTACGAGCAGTACTTC. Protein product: CASLGESYEQYF. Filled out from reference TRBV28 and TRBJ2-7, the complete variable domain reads DVKVTQSSRYLVKRTGEKVFLECVQDMDHENMFWYRQDPGLGLRLIYFSYDVKMKEKGDIPEGYSVSREKKERFSLILESASTNQTSMYLCASLGESYEQYFGPGTRLTVT.

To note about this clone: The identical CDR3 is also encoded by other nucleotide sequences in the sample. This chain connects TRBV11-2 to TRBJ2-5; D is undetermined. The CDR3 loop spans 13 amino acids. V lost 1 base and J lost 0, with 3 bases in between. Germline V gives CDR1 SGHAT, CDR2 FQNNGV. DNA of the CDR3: TGTGCCAGCAGCTTAGCGTACCAAGAGACCCAGTACTTC. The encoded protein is CASSLAYQETQYF.

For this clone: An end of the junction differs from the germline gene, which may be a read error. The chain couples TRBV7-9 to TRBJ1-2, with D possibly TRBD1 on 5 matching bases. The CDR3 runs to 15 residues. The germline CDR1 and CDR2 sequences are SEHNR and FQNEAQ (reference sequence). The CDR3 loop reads CSSSPPGWGNYGYTF. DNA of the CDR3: TGTTCCAGCAGCCCGCCAGGGTGGGGAAACTATGGCTACACCTTC.

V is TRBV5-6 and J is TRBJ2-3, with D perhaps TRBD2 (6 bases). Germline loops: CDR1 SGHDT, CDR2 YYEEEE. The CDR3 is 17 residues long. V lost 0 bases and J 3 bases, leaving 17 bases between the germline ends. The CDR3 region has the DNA TGTGCCAGCAGCTTGGTCCTGGAGGGAAGGCGGACAGATACGCAGTATTTT. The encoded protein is CASSLVLEGRRTDTQYF.